These 25 T cell receptor beta chains were sequenced from one sample in a study of regulatory T cells in long-lasting Graves disease. Indicated time point: persistent/refractory GD, antithyroid drugs over 5 years with positive TRAb. PBMC RNA was the source of the TCR library. Arm-PCR of CDR3 regions and iRepertoire HTBI primers were used to build TCR beta libraries. TCRdb re-called the multiplex PCR reads with MiXCR, one entry per CDR3 protein. The sample yields around 460,000 distinct CDR3 sequences, around a fifth seen once. Sequenced here: peripheral blood mononuclear cells (PBMCs), sampled when the disease was refractory, from a patient treated with antithyroid drugs. These receptors all come from a female donor with Graves disease.

The CDR3 DNA follows: TGTGCCAGCAGCGTCGGGACAGGGGGGAATGGCTACACCTTC. Residues: CASSVGTGGNGYTF. The chain links TRBV7-9 to TRBJ1-2; 11 nucleotides line up with TRBD1. This CDR3 region has 14 residues. The V gene end was trimmed by 5 bases and the J gene end by 6 bases; junction bases not matched to a gene: 5. Germline CDR1 is SEHNR and CDR2 is FQNEAQ (reference sequence).

The V and J genes are TRBV4-3 and TRBJ1-4; possible D gene TRBD1, 6 bases. Per the germline V gene, CDR1 is LGHNA and CDR2 is YSLEER. V gave up 0 bases and J gave up 5 bases, with 13 bases separating them. This CDR3 has 16 residues. CDR3 nucleotides: TGCGCCAGCAGCCAAGATGGGGCCAGGGGCAATGAAAAACTGTTTTTT. Its protein is CASSQDGARGNEKLFF.

CDR3 residues: CASSPPEPPYEQYF. DNA for the CDR3: TGTGCCAGCTCACCTCCGGAGCCCCCCTACGAGCAGTACTTC. The V call is TRBV18, the J call TRBJ2-7; no clear D. Germline V gene sequence: CDR1 KGHSH, CDR2 LQKENI. V lost 3 bases to trimming and J lost 2 bases, with 11 bases between them. The CDR3 extends over 14 amino acids. The whole variable domain, filled in from reference TRBV18 and TRBJ2-7, reads NAGVMQNPRHLVRRRGQEARLRCSPMKGHSHVYWYRQLPEEGLKFMVYLQKENIIDESGMPKERFSAEFPKEGPSILRIQQVVRGDSAAYFCASSPPEPPYEQYFGPGTRLTVT.

This clonotype was observed a handful of times. The chain employs TRBV28 and TRBJ1-6; D not resolved. The germline V and J ends were trimmed by 5 bases and 5 bases, with 7 bases remaining between them. CDR3 length: 13 residues. From germline, CDR1 is MDHEN and CDR2 SYDVKM. CDR3 residues: CASSDSNNSPLHF. The CDR3 DNA reads as TGTGCCAGCAGTGATAGTAATAATTCACCCCTCCACTTT.

This clonotype was recorded many times. This sequence joins TRBV28 and TRBJ1-5, with D tentatively TRBD1 (5 bases). CDR3 size: 14 residues. Germline lookup yields CDR1 MDHEN and CDR2 SYDVKM. V gave up 2 bases and J gave up 7 bases, with 12 bases separating them. The CDR3 is CASSLVGVQQPQHF. DNA of the CDR3: TGTGCCAGCAGTTTAGTAGGGGTCCAGCAGCCCCAGCATTTT.

Turning to this clonotype: The junction departs from germline at one end; a sequencing error may be responsible. The J gene is TRBJ1-1, the V gene TRBV3-1; the match to TRBD1 covers 8 bases. This CDR3 region has 16 residues. Germline-derived CDR1 and CDR2 are LGHDT and YNNKEL (reference sequence). CDR3 residues: CAGSQDLDRVYTEAFF. DNA for the CDR3: TGTGCCGGCAGCCAAGATTTGGACAGGGTGTACACTGAAGCTTTCTTT.

For the CDR3, the DNA is TGCGCCAGCAGCCAACCGGACAGGGGGCGGTACGAGCAGTACTTC. Residues: CASSQPDRGRYEQYF. The rearrangement uses TRBV4-1 and TRBJ2-7, with 11 bases identical to TRBD1. This CDR3 comprises 15 residues. CDR1 MGHRA and CDR2 YSYEKL come from the germline V gene. V lost 2 bases and J lost 4; bases outside the gene matches: 4.

This clonotype was recorded many times. The chain has TRBV28 and TRBJ1-5; tentative D call: TRBD1 (5 bases). In germline, CDR1 is MDHEN, CDR2 SYDVKM. Trimming took 7 bases from V and 6 from J, leaving 16 bases between them. The CDR3 runs to 14 residues. The CDR3 region is CASTLGRSRQPQHF. CDR3 bases: TGTGCCAGCACCTTGGGGCGAAGTCGTCAGCCCCAGCATTTT.

This clonotype occurred once. V is TRBV28 and J is TRBJ1-1; unclear D gene. V lost 2 bases to trimming and J lost 11 bases, with 12 bases between them. Germline V CDR1 and CDR2: MDHEN, SYDVKM. The CDR3 is made up of 12 amino acids. The CDR3 region is CASSLIQTRAFF. Here the CDR3 DNA reads TGTGCCAGCAGTTTAATCCAAACGCGCGCTTTCTTT.

The chain employs TRBV6-1 and TRBJ2-1; 8 bases are a match to TRBD2. The CDR3 totals 13 residues. Trimming took 10 bases from V and 7 from J; bases not matched to a gene: 9. Germline V gene sequence: CDR1 MNHNS, CDR2 SASEGT. CDR3 DNA sequence: TGTGCCATCCTCAACTCGGGGGGGAATGAGCAGTTCTTC. Amino acid sequence: CAILNSGGNEQFF.

This sequence joins TRBV10-3 and TRBJ2-3; D is tentatively TRBD1 or TRBD2 (5 bases each). This CDR3 region has 13 residues. CDR1 ENHRY and CDR2 SYGVKD come from the germline V gene. V was pared by 11 bases and J by 2 bases, with 14 bases between. The CDR3 DNA sequence: TGTGCCGTACTAGGGGAGTTCACAGATACGCAGTATTTT. Protein: CAVLGEFTDTQYF.

The rearrangement uses TRBV20-1 and TRBJ2-1, with 9 bases that match TRBD2. The CDR3 length is 14 residues. Germline CDR1 reads DFQATT; CDR2 reads SNEGSKA (reference sequence). J lost 8 bases, V lost 3 bases, and 8 bases had no gene match. The CDR3 DNA is TGCAGTGCTAGTGGTAGCGGGAGTCTCGATGAGCAGTTCTTC. Encoded protein: CSASGSGSLDEQFF.

The chain is built from TRBV6-5 and TRBJ2-7; a weak D match, TRBD1 (6 bases). From germline, CDR1 is MNHEY and CDR2 SVGAGI. This CDR3 is 12 amino acids long. The ends were cut back, 4 bases at V and 2 bases at J, with 6 bases in the middle. CDR3 sequence: CASSWGPYEQYF. Here the CDR3 DNA reads TGTGCCAGCAGTTGGGGGCCCTACGAGCAGTACTTC.

This clonotype was recorded many times. The rearrangement links TRBV20-1 to TRBJ2-7; a possible D gene is TRBD2 (6 bases). V gave up 1 base and J gave up 5 bases, with 12 bases separating them. Germline CDR1 reads DFQATT; CDR2 reads SNEGSKA (reference sequence). This CDR3 spans 13 amino acids. This chain's CDR3 is CSARVEVADEQYF. DNA of the CDR3: TGCAGTGCTAGAGTCGAAGTAGCGGACGAGCAGTACTTC.

The CDR3 DNA reads as TGTGCCAGCAGTTTAGCAGGGGCGCTCTATGGCTACACCTTC. The encoded protein is CASSLAGALYGYTF. The chain joins TRBV12-3 or TRBV12-4 to TRBJ1-2, with a possible D match to TRBD1 (5 bases). The CDR3 contains 14 residues. Between the trimmed V and J ends, which lost 0 bases and 4 bases, there was a span of 9 bases.

This clonotype was counted a single time. This chain uses TRBV19 with TRBJ2-7; no clear D. The V gene's germline CDR1 is LNHDA and CDR2 SQIVND (reference sequence). V shed 11 bases and J shed 3 bases, with 14 bases lying between them. The CDR3 has 12 residues. The CDR3 DNA is TGTGCCGGACCTGGGCCCAACTACGAGCAGTACTTC. Its translation: CAGPGPNYEQYF.

This clonotype has just a few counts. The chain combines TRBV10-3 with TRBJ2-7; 9 nucleotides match TRBD1. V shed 5 bases and J 3 bases; nucleotides not matched to a gene: 5. Germline V CDR1 and CDR2: ENHRY, SYGVKD. This CDR3 has 14 amino acids. This CDR3 is CAISRGTGNYEQYF. In DNA, the CDR3 is TGTGCCATCAGTCGGGGGACAGGGAACTACGAGCAGTACTTC.

V usage is TRBV15 and J usage is TRBJ1-6, with no clear D. The V gene lost 3 bases and the J gene lost 10 bases, with 10 bases spanning the gap. This CDR3 region has 13 residues. Germline-derived CDR1 and CDR2 are LNHNV and YYDKDF (reference sequence). CDR3 sequence reads: CATSRVWRSPLHF. CDR3 DNA: TGTGCCACCAGCAGGGTATGGCGGTCACCCCTCCACTTT.

The chain joins TRBV9 to TRBJ2-7, with D tentatively TRBD1 or TRBD2 (6 bases each). Trimming cost V 0 bases and J 6 bases, with 13 bases left between them. CDR1 SGDLS and CDR2 YYNGEE come from the germline V gene. There are 14 residues in the CDR3. CDR3 protein: CASSVVGGGSEQYF. DNA of the CDR3: TGTGCCAGCAGCGTAGTAGGAGGGGGAAGCGAGCAGTACTTC.

This clonotype appeared many times. The CDR3 DNA sequence: TGTGCCAGCAGTGCCTCCAGCGGTAATCAGTACTTC. Translating gives CASSASSGNQYF. This rearrangement joins TRBV28 to TRBJ2-7; a possible D gene is TRBD2 (5 bases). The V gene lost 5 bases and the J gene lost 10 bases, with 15 bases spanning the gap. The CDR3 extends over 12 amino acids. CDR1 and CDR2 (germline): MDHEN, SYDVKM.

This clonotype turned up a few times. CDR3 region: CASSPDIYSGNTIYF. The CDR3 DNA follows: TGCGCCAGCAGCCCGGACATCTACTCTGGAAACACCATATATTTT. This rearrangement joins TRBV5-1 to TRBJ1-3; tentatively, D is TRBD1 (5 bases). The CDR3 spans 15 residues. Germline V lookup: CDR1 SGHRS, CDR2 YFSETQ. The germline V and J ends were trimmed by 4 bases and 0 bases, with 11 bases remaining between them.

This clonotype was counted ten times or more. J is TRBJ2-7 and V is TRBV6-5; 7 positions agree with TRBD2. J was trimmed by 3 bases and V by 0 bases; bases with no gene match: 8. The CDR3 is made up of 16 amino acids. The germline V gene encodes CDR1 MNHEY and CDR2 SVGAGI. CDR3 residues: CASSYSGTGGYYEQYF. Written as DNA, the CDR3 is TGTGCCAGCAGTTACTCGGGAACGGGGGGATACTACGAGCAGTACTTC.

In its sample, this clonotype was seen a few times. In nucleotides, the CDR3 is TGTGCCAGCAGCCAAGAAGGGCTAGCGGGGGGGCTTGGAGAGACCCAGTACTTC. Translation: CASSQEGLAGGLGETQYF. This sequence joins TRBV3-1 and TRBJ2-5; TRBD2 matches 12 bases. Germline V lookup: CDR1 LGHDT, CDR2 YNNKEL (reference sequence). The CDR3 has 18 residues. V lost 0 bases to trimming and J lost 4 bases; unmatched junction nucleotides: 9.

This clonotype was picked up many times. The chain combines TRBV2 with TRBJ1-1; D gene unclear. CDR3 length equals 14 residues. The V end lost 2 bases, the J end lost 2 bases, and 9 bases lay between the germline ends. CDR1 is SNHLY, CDR2 FYNNEI, per germline. The CDR3 loop is CASSELASNTEAFF. The CDR3 DNA is TGTGCCAGCAGTGAATTGGCCTCAAACACTGAAGCTTTCTTT.

The chain employs TRBV20-1 and TRBJ1-2; D gene unclear. CDR1 and CDR2 (germline): DFQATT, SNEGSKA (reference sequence). The CDR3 runs to 13 residues. V was trimmed by 2 bases and J by 2 bases, leaving 9 bases between them. The CDR3, as DNA: TGCAGTGCTAGACAGCCCGAGAACTATGGCTACACCTTC. It codes for CSARQPENYGYTF.